The entry below describes one T cell receptor beta chain. Its specificity is not known. This CDR3 is 18 amino acids long. Germline V CDR1 and CDR2: LNHDA, SQIVND (reference sequence). J was trimmed by 6 bases and V by 4 bases; bases with no gene match: 14. The entry originates in a study of cytomegalovirus exposure and HLA in healthy donors. Study information: The same platform as the approximately 730 first-cohort repertoires was used for the 95 to 150 validation repertoires, a later analysis reported. Study-wide results and limits: In vitro, three CMV-associated chains proved specific for CMV antigens. That first-cohort TCR clusters tended to co-occur in the 95 to 150 validation repertoires was found in a later analysis.

Profiling relied on immunoSEQ multiplex PCR, and the TCRdb table lists in-frame clones only, not all of them. The sample carries 85,000 to 95,000 clones, 96% recorded once. The source is a man younger than 35 in good health and CMV-seronegative. This chain links TRBV19 with TRBJ2-1; 11 bases are shared with TRBD2. Sequencing input: PBMCs. The CDR3 sequence is CASSTLIELAGESNEQFF. The CDR3 DNA sequence: TGTGCCAGTAGTACCCTTATTGAACTAGCGGGAGAAAGCAATGAGCAGTTCTTC.